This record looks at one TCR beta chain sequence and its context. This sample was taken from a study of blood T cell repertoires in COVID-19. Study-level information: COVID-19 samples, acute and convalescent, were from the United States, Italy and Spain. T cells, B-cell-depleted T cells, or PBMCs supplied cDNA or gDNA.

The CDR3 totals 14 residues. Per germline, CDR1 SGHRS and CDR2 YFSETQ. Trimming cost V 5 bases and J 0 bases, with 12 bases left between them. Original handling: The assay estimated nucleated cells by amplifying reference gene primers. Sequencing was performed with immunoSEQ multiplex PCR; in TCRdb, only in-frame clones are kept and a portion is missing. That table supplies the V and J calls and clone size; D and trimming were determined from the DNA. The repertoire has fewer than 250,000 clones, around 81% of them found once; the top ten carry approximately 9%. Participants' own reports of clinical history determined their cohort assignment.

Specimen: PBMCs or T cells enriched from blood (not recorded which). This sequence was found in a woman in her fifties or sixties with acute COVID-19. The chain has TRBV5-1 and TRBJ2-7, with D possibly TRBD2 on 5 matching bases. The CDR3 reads CASRWGAASYEQYF. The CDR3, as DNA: TGCGCCAGCAGGTGGGGAGCGGCCTCCTACGAGCAGTACTTC.